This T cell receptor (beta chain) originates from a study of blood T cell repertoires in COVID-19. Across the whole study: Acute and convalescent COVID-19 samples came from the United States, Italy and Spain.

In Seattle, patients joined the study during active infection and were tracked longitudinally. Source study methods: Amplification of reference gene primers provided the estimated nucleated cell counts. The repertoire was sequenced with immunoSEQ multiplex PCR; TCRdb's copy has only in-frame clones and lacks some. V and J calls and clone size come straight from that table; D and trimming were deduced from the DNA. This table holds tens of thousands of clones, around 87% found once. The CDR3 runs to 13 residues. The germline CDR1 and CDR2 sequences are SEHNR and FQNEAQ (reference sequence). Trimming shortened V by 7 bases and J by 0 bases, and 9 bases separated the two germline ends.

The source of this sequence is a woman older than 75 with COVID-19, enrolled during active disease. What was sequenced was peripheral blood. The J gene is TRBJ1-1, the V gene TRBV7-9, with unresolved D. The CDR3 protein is CASTLVMNTEAFF. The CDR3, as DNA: TGTGCCAGCACCCTCGTTATGAACACTGAAGCTTTCTTT.